These T cell receptor beta chains were read from a single sample in a study of CXCR3-negative and CXCR3-positive naive CD8 T cells. Following a re-call of the 5' RACE reads, TCRdb has one entry per CDR3 protein and lacks DNA. In total, the table holds 100,000 to 150,000 distinct CDR3 sequences. Sequencing input: naive CXCR3+ CD8+ T cells from blood. These receptors came from a human donor in good health. Some clones in this sample may be carry-over from other donors' samples. Both conserved end residues are part of each CDR3.

J,V,CDR3
TRBJ2-7,TRBV4-1,CASSQGQGALGADEQYF
TRBJ2-5,TRBV18,CASSPPAGAETQYF
TRBJ2-1,TRBV7-9,CASSLAGVSYNEQFF
TRBJ1-1,TRBV29-1,CSVATGLNTEAFF
TRBJ2-1,TRBV4-2,CASSQDLGLAGELYNEQFF
TRBJ2-7,TRBV7-2,CASSFFGGSYEQYF
TRBJ1-1,TRBV29-1,CSVVGQGDEAFF
TRBJ1-2,TRBV27,CASSLRTGVYGYTF
TRBJ1-3,TRBV5-1,CASTGQGNTIYF
TRBJ2-7,TRBV30,CAWNGIGNEQYF
TRBJ1-1,TRBV5-1,CASSLEGVGTEAFF
TRBJ2-7,TRBV7-2,CASSLVGGAYEQYF
TRBJ1-2,TRBV7-9,CASSLSGTIRDGYTF
TRBJ2-7,TRBV4-1,CASSPGRDSYEQYF
TRBJ2-7,TRBV12-3/TRBV12-4,CASSFSDNYEQYF
TRBJ2-5,TRBV3-1,CASSQDTGQRGETQYF
TRBJ1-1,TRBV12-3/TRBV12-4,CASSPTGTATEAFF
TRBJ1-1,TRBV6-5,CASSQQQGNTEAFF
TRBJ1-1,TRBV19,CASSTLREMNTEAFF
TRBJ2-2,TRBV18,CASSPSSGELFF
TRBJ2-3,TRBV6-6,CASIDTDTQYF
TRBJ2-1,TRBV7-9,CASSATSGLYNEQFF
TRBJ2-1,TRBV29-1,CSVEITSSYNEQFF
TRBJ2-2,TRBV7-9,CASSLGLAPTGELFF
TRBJ2-1,TRBV6-2/TRBV6-3,CASSYGQFNNEQFF
TRBJ2-1,TRBV5-1,CASQTTARGNNEQFF
TRBJ2-1,TRBV29-1,CSAGTDYNEQFF
TRBJ2-1,TRBV19,CAVEGARNEQFF
TRBJ2-1,TRBV12-3/TRBV12-4,CASSSLRPEQFF
TRBJ1-1,TRBV11-2,CASSTTPDGSTEAFF
TRBJ2-2,TRBV3-1,CASSQEVAGAGELFF
TRBJ2-3,TRBV9,CASSVAGEGTQDTQYF
TRBJ1-1,TRBV12-3/TRBV12-4,CASGGGSAEAFF
TRBJ1-5,TRBV28,CASSRTRESNQPQHF
TRBJ2-1,TRBV7-9,CASSPSGGQTYNEQFF
TRBJ2-1,TRBV19,CASSLAGLVEQFF